The next 6 T cell receptor beta chains were all read from a single sample in a study of blood T cell repertoires in COVID-19. Sequenced by immunoSEQ multiplex PCR; TCRdb stores in-frame clones only, minus some. The sample lists hundreds of thousands of clones, roughly four fifths occurring once. The sequenced material came from peripheral blood. The receptors were sampled from a woman aged 60 to 75 with active or convalescent COVID-19.

The chain uses TRBV11-2 and TRBJ1-2; TRBD1 aligns across 7 bases. The V gene's germline CDR1 is SGHAT and CDR2 FQNNGV. The CDR3 is made up of 14 amino acids. The V segment lost 7 bases and the J segment 3 bases; nucleotides outside the gene matches: 8. As DNA, the CDR3 is TGTGCCAGCATCCAACAGGGGAGCCACTATGGCTACACCTTC. Translating it yields CASIQQGSHYGYTF. The full variable domain, completed using reference TRBV11-2 and TRBJ1-2, is EAGVAQSPRYKIIEKRQSVAFWCNPISGHATLYWYQQILGQGPKLLIQFQNNGVVDDSQLPKDRFSAERLKGVDSTLKIQPAKLEDSAVYLCASIQQGSHYGYTFGSGTRLTVV.

This clone came up a few times. CDR3 sequence (DNA): TGTGCCTGGACAGGGTTTCGGGCGTATAATTCACCCCTCCACTTT. Translated, it gives CAWTGFRAYNSPLHF. The chain is built from TRBV30 and TRBJ1-6; the D gene is possibly TRBD1 (5 bases). V was shortened by 4 bases and J by 4 bases, with 14 bases between the two germline ends. The CDR3 covers 15 residues. Germline CDR1 is GTSNPN and CDR2 is SVGIG (reference sequence).

The rearrangement uses TRBV18 and TRBJ2-1, with D possibly being TRBD2 (6 bases). The germline V and J ends were trimmed by 0 bases and 0 bases, with 6 bases remaining between them. The CDR3 is 15 residues long. Looked up from germline, CDR1 is KGHSH and CDR2 is LQKENI. CDR3 region: CASSPPSGSYNEQFF. The CDR3 nucleotides are TGTGCCAGCTCACCACCTAGCGGCTCCTACAATGAGCAGTTCTTC.

This chain connects TRBV30 to TRBJ2-7; 11 nucleotides match TRBD2. V shed 1 base, J shed 7 bases, and the junction held 6 bases outside the gene matches. The CDR3 is 14 residues long. Germline CDR1 reads GTSNPN; CDR2 reads SVGIG (reference sequence). In DNA, the CDR3 is TGTGCCTGGAGTGCCACACGACTAGCGGGGGAGCAGTACTTC. Its protein is CAWSATRLAGEQYF.

V and J are TRBV3-1 (or the pseudogene TRBV3-2) and TRBJ2-5; no definite D call. The CDR3 contains 13 residues. V shed 7 bases and J shed 7 bases, with 16 bases lying between them. Per the germline V gene, CDR1 is LGHDT and CDR2 is YNNKEL (reference sequence). The DNA for the CDR3 is TGTGCCAGCACCCGCCTAGACTCCGGGACCCAGTACTTC. Protein product: CASTRLDSGTQYF.

The chain uses TRBV7-8 and TRBJ1-4; 7 positions agree with TRBD1. The CDR3 loop spans 14 amino acids. The junction had 7 bases not matched to a gene; V was cut back by 5 bases and J by 7 bases. CDR1 and CDR2 (germline): SGHVS, FQNEAQ. The CDR3 DNA reads TGTGCCAGCAGCCCAGGGGGTCGAACTGAAAAACTGTTTTTT. As protein: CASSPGGRTEKLFF.